This T cell receptor beta chain is from a study of response to subunit inactivated influenza vaccine. From germline, CDR1 is MDHEN and CDR2 SYDVKM. The CDR3 is 17 residues long. V lost 5 bases and J 0 bases, leaving 18 bases between the germline ends. There are many counts of this clonotype. TCRdb analysed the RT-PCR reads with MiXCR anew, one entry per CDR3 protein. The sample holds about 620,000 distinct CDR3 sequences, approximately 10% seen once. These records were also assigned to another study, of T cells expressing NK-cell markers. That report notes: With UMIs, 5'RACE template switching was used to make TCR beta cDNA. Seven HCMV-seropositive donors and one seronegative donor made up the eight sequenced donors.

This material consisted of PBMCs from blood, taken on the day of vaccination. The chain couples TRBV28 to TRBJ2-3, with D perhaps assigned TRBD1 or TRBD2 (5 bases each). The sequence derives from a man aged 50 to 59 who received an inactivated influenza vaccine. The chain's CDR3 is CASSPGREKGSTDTQYF. CDR3 DNA: TGTGCCAGCAGTCCGGGACGCGAAAAAGGGAGCACAGATACGCAGTATTTT. The full variable domain, completed using reference TRBV28 and TRBJ2-3, is DVKVTQSSRYLVKRTGEKVFLECVQDMDHENMFWYRQDPGLGLRLIYFSYDVKMKEKGDIPEGYSVSREKKERFSLILESASTNQTSMYLCASSPGREKGSTDTQYFGPGTRLTVL.